This TCR beta chain was captured in a study of tumor-infiltrating lymphocytes in oesophageal squamous cell carcinoma. TCRdb itself ran the PCR reads through MiXCR, one entry per CDR3 protein. Of around 14,000 distinct CDR3 sequences in the sample, roughly 55% are singletons; the top ten hold roughly 20%. This clonotype showed up just a few times. V was pared by 3 bases and J by 3 bases, with 11 bases of the junction left unmatched. This CDR3 contains 18 residues. Germline V gene lookup returns CDR1 SGDLS and CDR2 YYNGEE. The chain combines TRBV9 with TRBJ2-1; 11 positions match TRBD2. The sequenced sample consisted of esophageal tumor tissue. The receptor was isolated from a male donor with esophageal squamous cell carcinoma. The CDR3 spells CASSARGGTSGGYNEQFF. In DNA, the CDR3 is TGTGCCAGCAGCGCCCGTGGGGGGACTAGCGGAGGCTACAATGAGCAGTTCTTC.